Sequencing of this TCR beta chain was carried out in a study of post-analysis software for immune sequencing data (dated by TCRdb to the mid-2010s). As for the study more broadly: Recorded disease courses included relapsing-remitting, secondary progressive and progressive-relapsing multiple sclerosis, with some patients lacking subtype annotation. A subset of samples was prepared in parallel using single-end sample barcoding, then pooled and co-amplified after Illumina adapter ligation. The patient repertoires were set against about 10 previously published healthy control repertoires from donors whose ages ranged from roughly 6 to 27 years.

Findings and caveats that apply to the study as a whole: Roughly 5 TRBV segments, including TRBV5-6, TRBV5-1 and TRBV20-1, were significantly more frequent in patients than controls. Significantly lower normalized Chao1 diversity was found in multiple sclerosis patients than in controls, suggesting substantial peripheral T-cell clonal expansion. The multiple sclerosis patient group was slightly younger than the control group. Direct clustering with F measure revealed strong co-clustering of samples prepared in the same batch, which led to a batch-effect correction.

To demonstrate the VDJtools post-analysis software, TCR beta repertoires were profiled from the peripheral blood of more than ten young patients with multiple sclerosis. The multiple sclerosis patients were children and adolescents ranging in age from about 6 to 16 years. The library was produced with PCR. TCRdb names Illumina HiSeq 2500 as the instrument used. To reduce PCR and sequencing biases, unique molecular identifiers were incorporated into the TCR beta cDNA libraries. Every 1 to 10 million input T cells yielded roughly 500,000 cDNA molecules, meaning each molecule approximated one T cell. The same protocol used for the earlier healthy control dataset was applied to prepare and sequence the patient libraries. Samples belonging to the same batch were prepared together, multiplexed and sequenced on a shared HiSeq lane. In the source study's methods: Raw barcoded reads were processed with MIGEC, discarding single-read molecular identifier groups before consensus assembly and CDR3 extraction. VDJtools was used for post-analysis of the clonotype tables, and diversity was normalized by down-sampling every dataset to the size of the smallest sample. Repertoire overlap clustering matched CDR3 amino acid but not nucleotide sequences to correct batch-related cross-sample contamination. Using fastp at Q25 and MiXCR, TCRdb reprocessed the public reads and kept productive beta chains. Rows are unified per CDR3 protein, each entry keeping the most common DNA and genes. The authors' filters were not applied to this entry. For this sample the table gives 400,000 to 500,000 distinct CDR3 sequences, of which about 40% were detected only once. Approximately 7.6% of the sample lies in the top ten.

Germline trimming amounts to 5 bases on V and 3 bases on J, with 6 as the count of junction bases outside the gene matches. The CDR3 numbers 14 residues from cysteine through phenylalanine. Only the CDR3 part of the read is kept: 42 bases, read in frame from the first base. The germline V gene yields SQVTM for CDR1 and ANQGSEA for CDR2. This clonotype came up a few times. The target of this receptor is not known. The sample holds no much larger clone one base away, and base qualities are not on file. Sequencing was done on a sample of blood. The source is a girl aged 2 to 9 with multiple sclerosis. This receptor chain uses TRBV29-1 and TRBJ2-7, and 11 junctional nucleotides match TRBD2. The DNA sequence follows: TGCAGCGTTCAAATTCTAGCGGGGGGCTACGAGCAGTACTTC. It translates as CSVQILAGGYEQYF.